This T cell receptor (beta chain) was found in a study of T cell changes during pregnancy in multiple sclerosis. The method was immunoSEQ multiplex PCR; TCRdb's version includes in-frame clones alone and lacks a portion of them. The sample lists 40,000 to 50,000 clones, approximately 94% occurring once. Germline CDR1 is SGDLS and CDR2 is YYNGEE. The CDR3 is made up of 14 amino acids. V was clipped by 3 bases and J by 8 bases, with 14 bases between them. The TCR originated in a female donor with multiple sclerosis, enrolled in a pregnancy study. The material was CD8+ T cells from peripheral blood mononuclear cells, obtained in the third trimester of pregnancy. The chain is built from TRBV9 and TRBJ1-4; D is possibly TRBD1 (5 bases). The CDR3 sequence is CASSGLGTEEKLFF. Written as DNA, the CDR3 is TGTGCCAGCAGCGGACTTGGGACTGAGGAAAAACTGTTTTTT.